This T cell receptor (beta chain) was retrieved from a study of T cell responses to AZD1222 COVID-19 vaccine. Study-wide context: Pooling of second doses given at about 4 or about 12 weeks was done.

Findings and caveats of the study: Two doses of AZD1222 preceded a rise in Spike-specific TCR breadth and depth. At 160-218 and 743-854, vaccine-associated CD4 TCRs were dominant, and they spanned spike. All repertoire sampling was performed exclusively after the peak T cell response.

To note about this clone: The target antigen is unknown.

The germline V and J ends were trimmed by 0 bases and 0 bases, with 7 bases remaining between them. CDR3 length equals 15 residues. Germline CDR1 is SGHRS and CDR2 is YFSETQ. Sequencing was performed with immunoSEQ multiplex PCR; in TCRdb, only in-frame clones are kept and a portion is missing. The sample lists 150,000 or so clones; about nine tenths were seen once. This specimen consisted of peripheral blood, obtained on day 0 of AZD1222 vaccination. The rearrangement joins TRBV5-1 to TRBJ1-5, with D uncertain. This TCR was recovered from an adult in good health. In nucleotides, the CDR3 is TGCGCCAGCAGCTTGGATAGTAATAGCAATCAGCCCCAGCATTTT. It specifies CASSLDSNSNQPQHF.